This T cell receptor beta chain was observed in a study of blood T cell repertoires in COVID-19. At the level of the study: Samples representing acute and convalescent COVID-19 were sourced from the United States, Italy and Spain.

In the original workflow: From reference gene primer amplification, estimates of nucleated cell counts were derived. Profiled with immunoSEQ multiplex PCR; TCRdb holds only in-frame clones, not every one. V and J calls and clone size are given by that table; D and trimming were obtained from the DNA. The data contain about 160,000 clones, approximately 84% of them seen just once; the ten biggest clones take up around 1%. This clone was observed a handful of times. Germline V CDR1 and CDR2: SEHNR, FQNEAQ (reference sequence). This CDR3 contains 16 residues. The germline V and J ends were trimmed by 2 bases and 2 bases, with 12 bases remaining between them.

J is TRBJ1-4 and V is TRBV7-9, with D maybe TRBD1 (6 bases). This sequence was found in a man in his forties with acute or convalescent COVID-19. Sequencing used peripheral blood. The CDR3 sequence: CASSLRGADTNEKLFF. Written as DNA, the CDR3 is TGTGCCAGCAGCTTACGGGGGGCCGATACTAATGAAAAACTGTTTTTT.